Sequencing of this T cell receptor (beta chain) was carried out in a study of beta chain features in type 1 diabetes. This clone was counted only a few times. Its antigen is still unknown. The whole isolated RNA underwent reverse transcription, so sequencing captured expressed TCRB transcripts. Naive, central memory and regulatory T cell samples averaged about 3.57 million reads. Some clones are missing from TCRdb's copy, which holds only in-frame ones; the method was immunoSEQ multiplex PCR. This repertoire shows hundreds of thousands of clones, 10% to 15% found once; its top ten account for less than 0.025%. Researchers reported sorting CD4+ naive, central memory, regulatory and stem cell-like memory cells via CD45RO/CCR7/CD25/CD127/CD95/CD27. General study results and limits: It was possible that PCR favored shorter templates, equally so in patients and controls. Fewer junction insertions and more nucleotide deletions appeared in type 1 diabetes patients. When Type 1 diabetes patients were examined, their TCRB CDR3s proved moderately but significantly shorter in all four CD4+ subsets.

The clonotype originates from a young man with type 1 diabetes. Sequenced: naive CD4+ T cells from blood.

The CDR3 DNA sequence: TGCGCCAGCAGCTTGGACACGGACAGGATGGAGGAGACCCAGTACTTC. Translation gives CASSLDTDRMEETQYF. This chain uses TRBV5-1 with TRBJ2-5; 7 bases map to TRBD1. Germline V CDR1 and CDR2: SGHRS, YFSETQ. CDR3 length: 16 residues. V lost 0 bases and J lost 5; bases outside the gene matches: 10. The full variable domain, with the rest looked up from reference TRBV5-1 and TRBJ2-5, is KAGVTQTPRYLIKTRGQQVTLSCSPISGHRSVSWYQQTPGQGLQFLFEYFSETQRNKGNFPGRFSGRQFSNSRSEMNVSTLELGDSALYLCASSLDTDRMEETQYFGPGTRLLVL.